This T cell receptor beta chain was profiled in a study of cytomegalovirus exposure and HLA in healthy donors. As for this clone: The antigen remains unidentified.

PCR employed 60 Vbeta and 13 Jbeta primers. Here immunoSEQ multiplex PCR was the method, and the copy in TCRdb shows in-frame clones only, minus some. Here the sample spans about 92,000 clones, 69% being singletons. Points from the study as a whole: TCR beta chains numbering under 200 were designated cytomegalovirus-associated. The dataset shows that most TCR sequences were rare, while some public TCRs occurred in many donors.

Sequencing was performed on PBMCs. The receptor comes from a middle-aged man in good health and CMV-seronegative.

This chain's CDR3 is CASSADGGAIYNEQFF. DNA of the CDR3: TGTGCCAGCAGCGCGGACGGGGGAGCAATTTACAATGAGCAGTTCTTC. The V call is TRBV9, the J call TRBJ2-1, with TRBD2 as a possible D gene (6 bases). Germline CDR1 and CDR2: SGDLS and YYNGEE. Trimming cost V 3 bases and J 4 bases, with 17 bases left between them. The CDR3 is 16 residues long.